A single TCR beta chain is shown here with its context. This entry belongs to a study of blood T cell repertoires in COVID-19. At the level of the study: The analysed material was cDNA or gDNA that came from T cells, B-cell-depleted T cells, or PBMCs.

The germline V gene encodes CDR1 LNHDA and CDR2 SQIVND (reference sequence). After removal of 2 bases from V and 5 bases from J, the junction contained 8 bases not matched to a gene. This CDR3 spans 16 amino acids. In the authors' workflow: Using reference gene primer amplification, nucleated cell counts were estimated. The method was immunoSEQ multiplex PCR; TCRdb's version includes in-frame clones alone and lacks a portion of them. V and J calls and clone size are copied from that table; D and trimming were computed from the DNA. Found here are roughly 250,000 clones, over 65% of them singletons; the top ten hold 3.3%.

The chain combines TRBV19 with TRBJ2-5; 10 nucleotides agree with TRBD2. Sequencing input: peripheral blood. The origin of this receptor is a woman over 75 with acute or convalescent COVID-19. The CDR3 loop is CASSISGRAFRETQYF. In DNA, the CDR3 is TGTGCCAGTAGTATAAGCGGGAGGGCCTTCAGGGAGACCCAGTACTTC.